The clone carrying this T cell receptor beta chain was counted many times. Its antigen is undetermined. Those donors who had ophthalmopathy presented with moderate-to-severe activity, a CAS of ≥3, a NOSPECS of ≥4 and a duration under 3 months. Among the exclusions were patients with other autoimmune diseases, uncontrolled infections, pregnancy or lactation. Thyroid ultrasound, orbital computed tomography, TRAb, serum thyroxine and clinical symptoms formed the basis of diagnosis. This record comes from a study of Graves' ophthalmopathy and Graves' hyperthyroidism. Study findings and constraints: Ophthalmopathy progression was predicted with 70.59% sensitivity and 72% to 75% specificity.

The sequenced template was RNA, covering the TCR beta CDR3 region. Second-round multiplex PCR came after first-round RT-PCR with HTBI primers. TCRdb re-derived calls from the multiplex PCR reads in MiXCR, one entry per CDR3 protein. Of 300,000 to 400,000 distinct CDR3 sequences listed, about a sixth are singletons. This CDR3 comprises 11 residues. Germline V gives CDR1 SQVTM, CDR2 ANQGSEA. V lost 3 bases to trimming and J lost 6 bases, with 9 bases between them. The sequencing sample was made of peripheral blood. The TCR sequence derives from an adult man with Graves' ophthalmopathy. The V and J genes are TRBV29-1 and TRBJ2-7; the D is unclear. In DNA form, the CDR3 reads TGCAGCGTTGATTACAGCGCCGAGCAGTACTTC. Protein sequence: CSVDYSAEQYF.